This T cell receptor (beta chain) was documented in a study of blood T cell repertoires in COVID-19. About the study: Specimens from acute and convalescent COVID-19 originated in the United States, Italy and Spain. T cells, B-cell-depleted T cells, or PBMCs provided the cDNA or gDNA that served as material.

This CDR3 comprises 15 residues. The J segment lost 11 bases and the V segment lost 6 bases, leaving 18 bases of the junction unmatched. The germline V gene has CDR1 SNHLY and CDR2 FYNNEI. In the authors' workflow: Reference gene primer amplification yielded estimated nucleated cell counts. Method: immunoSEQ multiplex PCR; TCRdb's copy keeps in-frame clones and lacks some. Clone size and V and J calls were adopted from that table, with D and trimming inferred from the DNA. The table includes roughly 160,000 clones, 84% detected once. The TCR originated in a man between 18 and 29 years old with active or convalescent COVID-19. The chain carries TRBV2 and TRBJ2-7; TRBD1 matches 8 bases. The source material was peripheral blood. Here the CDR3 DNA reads TGTGCCAGCAGACTAACCCCGGGACAGGCCCAGCGGGAGTACTTC. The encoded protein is CASRLTPGQAQREYF.